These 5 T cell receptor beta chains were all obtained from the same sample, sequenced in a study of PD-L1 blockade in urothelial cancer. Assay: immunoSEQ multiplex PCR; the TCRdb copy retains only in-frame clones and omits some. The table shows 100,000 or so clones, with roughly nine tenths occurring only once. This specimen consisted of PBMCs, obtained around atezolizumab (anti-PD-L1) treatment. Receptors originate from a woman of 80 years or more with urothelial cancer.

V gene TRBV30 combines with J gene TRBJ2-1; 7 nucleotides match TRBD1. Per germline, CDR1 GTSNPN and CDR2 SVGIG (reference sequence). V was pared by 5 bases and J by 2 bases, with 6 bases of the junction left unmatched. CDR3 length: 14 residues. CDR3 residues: CAWEPGQTYNEQFF. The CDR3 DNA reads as TGTGCCTGGGAGCCGGGACAGACCTACAATGAGCAGTTCTTC.

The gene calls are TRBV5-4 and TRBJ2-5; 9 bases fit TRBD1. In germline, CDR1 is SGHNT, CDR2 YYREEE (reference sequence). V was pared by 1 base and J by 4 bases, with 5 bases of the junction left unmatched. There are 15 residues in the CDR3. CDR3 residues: CASSLITGQGETQYF. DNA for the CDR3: TGTGCCAGCAGCTTGATCACGGGACAGGGAGAGACCCAGTACTTC.

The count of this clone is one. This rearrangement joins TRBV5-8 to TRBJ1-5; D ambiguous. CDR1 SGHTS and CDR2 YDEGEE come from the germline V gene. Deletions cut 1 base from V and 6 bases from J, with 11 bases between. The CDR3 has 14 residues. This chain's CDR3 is CASSLRWAPQPQHF. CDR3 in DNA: TGTGCCAGCAGCTTGCGCTGGGCCCCTCAGCCCCAGCATTTT.

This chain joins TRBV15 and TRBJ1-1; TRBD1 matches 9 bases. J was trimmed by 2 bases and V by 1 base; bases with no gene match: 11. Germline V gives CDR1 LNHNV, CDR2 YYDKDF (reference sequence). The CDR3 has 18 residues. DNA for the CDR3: TGTGCCACCAGCAGAGGGGGACAGGGAAGAGGGGGAAACACTGAAGCTTTCTTT. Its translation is CATSRGGQGRGGNTEAFF.

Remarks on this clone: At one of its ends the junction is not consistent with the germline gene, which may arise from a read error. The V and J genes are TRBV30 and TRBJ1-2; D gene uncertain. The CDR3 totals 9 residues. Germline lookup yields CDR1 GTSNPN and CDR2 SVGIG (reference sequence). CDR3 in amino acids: CAWTVRPAF. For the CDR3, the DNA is TGTGCCTGGACAGTGCGGCCTGCCTTC. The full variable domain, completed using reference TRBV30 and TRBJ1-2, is SQTIHQWPATLVQPVGSPLSLECTVEGTSNPNLYWYRQAAGRGLQLLFYSVGIGQISSEVPQNLSASRPQDRQFILSSKKLLLSDSGFYLCAWTVRPAFGSGTRLTVV.